This TCR beta chain appears in the sequencing data of a study of Graves' ophthalmopathy and Graves' hyperthyroidism (dated by TCRdb to 2016 to 2019). For context, the study as a whole: Peripheral blood was collected before any treatment was given, at the time of initial diagnosis. To tell Graves' ophthalmopathy apart from Graves' hyperthyroidism, and to predict which patients would progress to ophthalmopathy, the study relied on TCR beta repertoire signatures. In total, 135 blood samples were TCR-sequenced: approximately 42 ophthalmopathy, some 75 hyperthyroidism and some 17 hyperthyroidism-to-ophthalmopathy patients. A discovery set of about 99 patients (roughly 41 ophthalmopathy, approximately 58 stable hyperthyroidism) was enrolled to explore V-J signatures distinguishing ophthalmopathy from hyperthyroidism. An independent validation cohort was composed of roughly 18 hyperthyroidism patients and around 16 patients who later progressed from hyperthyroidism to ophthalmopathy. T-cell repertoires of thyroid tissue and blood were compared in six hyperthyroidism patients. Following sample collection, hyperthyroidism patients were given methimazole at a starting dose of 30 mg daily, and ophthalmopathy patients were given high-dose intravenous methylprednisolone. The 85 to 100 discovery patients were divided at random into training and test sets in a 7:3 ratio.

For repertoire sequencing, TCR beta CDR3 regions were amplified from RNA transcripts. The first round of RT-PCR was done with HTBI primers and the Qiagen OneStep RT-PCR kit, and was followed by a second round of multiplex PCR, then size selection and purification. Sequencing of the libraries was carried out on an Illumina HiSeq2000 in paired-end mode with 100 bp reads. As for the original processing: SOAPnuke was used to process the reads, removing any read that contained adapters or uncalled bases, had a mean Phred below 15, or lacked an exact match to the constant primer or identifier. High-quality paired reads were merged with COPE v1.2.5. Clonotypes were defined as unique nucleotide sequences and were aligned to IMGT TRB V, D and J references using MiTCR v1.1. Analysis was restricted to V-J combinations with a frequency above 0.0001, which covered roughly 99% of repertoires. A TCR clonal expansion and chaos score per V-J combination was defined as the ratio of F50 clonal expansion to chaos observed in the TCRdist matrix. Welch's t-statistics and random forest were used to reduce features to 13 V-J combinations, which were fed into a naive Bayes classifier. Thyroid-blood repertoire similarity was quantified with the Morisita-Horn index. The raw public reads went through TCRdb reprocessing: fastp at Q25, MiXCR clone calling, in-frame beta chains kept. A single entry per CDR3 protein holds the most common genes and DNA from its merged rows. The V and J calls were not made by the authors but by TCRdb's processing. The sample has approximately 410,000 distinct CDR3 sequences on record, roughly 15% of them singletons. The ten largest clones add up to about 7% of the sample.

A patient counted as having stable hyperthyroidism if there was no progression to ophthalmopathy within 18 months of follow-up. Hyperthyroidism patients were newly diagnosed, with disease duration under 2 months, and aged 18 to 65 years. Anyone with other autoimmune diseases, uncontrolled infections, pregnancy or lactation was excluded from the study. Clinical symptoms, serum thyroxine, TRAb, thyroid ultrasound and orbital computed tomography were used for diagnosis. PBMCs were isolated from about 10 ml of fresh peripheral blood by Ficoll-Paque density gradient centrifugation. Total RNA was extracted using Trizol reagent, and RNA quality was checked on an Agilent 2100 Bioanalyzer. From the germline V gene, CDR1 is MNHNS and CDR2 is SASEGT. Counted from cysteine to phenylalanine, this CDR3 has 13 amino acids. The entry retains the CDR3 DNA only, 39 bases that are in frame from base 1. The germline ends are 8 bases apart after V is trimmed by 4 bases and J by 2 bases.

This clonotype was seen ten or more times. Its antigen remains unidentified. No base quality values were provided; no much bigger clone lies one nucleotide off. What the study reported, not specific to this receptor: In validation, the model predicted ophthalmopathy progression with over 60% sensitivity and 72.22% specificity; some 13 predicted patients were CT-confirmed with GO in a median of approximately 6.5 months. Most expanded thyroid clonotypes with a frequency above 0.001 also appeared in blood, which suggests that blood repertoires may reflect the immune response in the thyroid. The 13-signature model separated ophthalmopathy from stable hyperthyroidism with around 90% sensitivity and about 81% specificity in cross-validation, and 80%/75% in the test set. Sample size was not predetermined statistically, and investigators were not blinded to group allocation.

This receptor was taken from a woman aged 18-29 years with stable Graves' hyperthyroidism. Donor details come from another sample of the same person, matched by shared clones. The sequencing sample was made of peripheral blood. Rearrangement joined TRBV6-1 to TRBJ1-2, with no confident D gene call. The DNA sequence follows: TGTGCCAGCAGTGCGCACAGCAACTATGGCTACACCTTC. Its protein is CASSAHSNYGYTF.